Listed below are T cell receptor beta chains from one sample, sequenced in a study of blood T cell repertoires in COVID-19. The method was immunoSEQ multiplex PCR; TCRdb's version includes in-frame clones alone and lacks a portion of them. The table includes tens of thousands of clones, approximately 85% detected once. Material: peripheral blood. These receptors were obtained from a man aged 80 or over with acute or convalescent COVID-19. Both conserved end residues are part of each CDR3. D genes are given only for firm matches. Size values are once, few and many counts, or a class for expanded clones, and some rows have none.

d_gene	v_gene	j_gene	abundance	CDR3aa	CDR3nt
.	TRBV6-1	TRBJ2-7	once	CASSEGWADYEQYF	TGTGCCAGCAGTGAAGGGTGGGCAGACTACGAGCAGTACTTC
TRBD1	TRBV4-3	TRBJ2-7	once	CASSYDRGISYEQYF	TGCGCCAGCAGCTACGACAGGGGCATCTCCTACGAGCAGTACTTC
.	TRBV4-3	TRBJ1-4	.	CASSQEKGPGANEKLFF	TGCGCCAGCAGCCAAGAAAAGGGGCCTGGGGCTAATGAAAAACTGTTTTTT
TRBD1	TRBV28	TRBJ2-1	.	CASSSLGTGDNEQFF	TGTGCCAGCAGTTCCTTAGGGACAGGGGATAATGAGCAGTTCTTC
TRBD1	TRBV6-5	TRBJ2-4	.	CASSPSATGPNIQYF	TGTGCCAGCAGCCCATCCGCGACAGGGCCAAACATTCAGTACTTC
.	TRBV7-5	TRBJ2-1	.	CARSSELAGLSSYNEQFF	TGTGCCAGAAGCTCAGAACTAGCGGGACTGAGCTCCTACAATGAGCAGTTCTTC
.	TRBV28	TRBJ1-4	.	CASSFPRVSGEKLFF	TGTGCCAGCAGTTTCCCCCGGGTCTCTGGGGAAAAACTGTTTTTT
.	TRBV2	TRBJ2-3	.	CASRGQQGDTQYF	TGTGCCAGCAGAGGGCAACAGGGAGATACGCAGTATTTT
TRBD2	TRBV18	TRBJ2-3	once	CASSPGTSGEADTQYF	TGTGCCAGCTCACCTGGGACTAGCGGGGAAGCAGATACGCAGTATTTT
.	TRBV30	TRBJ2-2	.	CAWRGQNTGELFF	TGTGCCTGGAGGGGGCAGAACACCGGGGAGCTGTTTTTT
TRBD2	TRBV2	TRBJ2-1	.	CASSKSGREDNEQFF	TGTGCCAGCAGTAAAAGCGGGAGGGAGGACAATGAGCAGTTCTTC
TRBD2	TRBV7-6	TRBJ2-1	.	CASSLWSSGVNEQFF	TGTGCCAGCAGCTTATGGTCTAGCGGGGTCAATGAGCAGTTCTTC
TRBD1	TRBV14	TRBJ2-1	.	CASSFSTGGYNEQFF	TGTGCCAGCAGCTTTTCGACAGGGGGTTACAATGAGCAGTTCTTC
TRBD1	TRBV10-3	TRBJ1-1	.	CAISGTGVGHTEAFF	TGTGCCATCAGTGGAACAGGGGTCGGGCACACTGAAGCTTTCTTT
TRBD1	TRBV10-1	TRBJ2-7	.	CASSQRGTEDYEQYF	TGCGCCAGCAGTCAGAGAGGGACAGAGGACTACGAGCAGTACTTC
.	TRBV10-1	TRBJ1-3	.	CASSEGARKGNTIYF	TGCGCCAGCAGTGAGGGGGCGAGAAAGGGAAACACCATATATTTT
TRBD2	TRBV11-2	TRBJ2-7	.	CASSPERELTYEQYF	TGTGCCAGCAGCCCGGAGCGGGAGTTAACCTACGAGCAGTACTTC
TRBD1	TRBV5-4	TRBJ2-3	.	CASSPGTASTDTQYF	TGTGCCAGCAGCCCCGGGACAGCTAGCACAGATACGCAGTATTTT
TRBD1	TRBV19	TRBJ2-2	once	CASSIHRGPTGELFF	TGTGCCAGTAGTATACACAGGGGGCCCACCGGGGAGCTGTTTTTT
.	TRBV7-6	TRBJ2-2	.	CASSLVGGRGTNTGELFF	TGTGCCAGCAGCTTAGTCGGGGGCAGGGGGACGAACACCGGGGAGCTGTTTTTT
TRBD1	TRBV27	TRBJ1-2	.	CASSPETGGFNYGYTF	TGTGCCAGCAGTCCAGAGACAGGGGGGTTTAACTATGGCTACACCTTC
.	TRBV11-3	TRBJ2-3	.	CASSLNPGYPQYF	TGTGCCAGCAGCTTAAACCCCGGGTACCCGCAGTATTTT
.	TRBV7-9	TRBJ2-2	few	CASSLEAGLNTGELFF	TGTGCCAGCAGCTTAGAGGCAGGGCTGAACACCGGGGAGCTGTTTTTT
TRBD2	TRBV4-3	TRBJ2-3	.	CASSQDQGSGGLRRRDTQYF	TGCGCCAGCAGCCAAGATCAAGGTAGCGGGGGGCTCCGCAGAAGGGATACGCAGTATTTT
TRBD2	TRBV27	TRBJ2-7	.	CASSLKAGDYSYEQYF	TGTGCCAGCAGTTTAAAGGCGGGAGATTATTCCTACGAGCAGTACTTC
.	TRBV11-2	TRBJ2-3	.	CASSFSAGTGGTDTQYF	TGTGCCAGCAGCTTCAGCGCGGGAACGGGGGGCACAGATACGCAGTATTTT
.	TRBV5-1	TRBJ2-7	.	CASSPAYEQYF	TGCGCCAGCAGCCCGGCCTACGAGCAGTACTTC
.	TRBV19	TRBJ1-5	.	CASSMVEHSNQPQHF	TGTGCCAGTAGTATGGTGGAGCATAGCAATCAGCCCCAGCATTTT
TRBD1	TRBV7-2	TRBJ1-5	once	CASSPGGQGTQPQHF	TGTGCCAGCAGCCCCGGGGGACAGGGCACTCAGCCCCAGCATTTT
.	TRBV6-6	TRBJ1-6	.	CASRDDIYNSPLHF	TGTGCCAGCAGGGATGACATCTATAATTCACCCCTCCACTTT
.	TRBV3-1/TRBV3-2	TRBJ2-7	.	CASSQDIMESREQYF	TGTGCCAGCAGCCAAGATATTATGGAGTCGAGGGAGCAGTACTTC
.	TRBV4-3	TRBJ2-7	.	CASSQDYGAVIAYEQYF	TGCGCCAGCAGCCAAGATTATGGGGCGGTCATTGCCTACGAGCAGTACTTC
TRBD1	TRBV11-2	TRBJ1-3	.	CASSLGTGFPRNTIYF	TGTGCCAGCAGCTTGGGGACAGGATTCCCGAGAAACACCATATATTTT
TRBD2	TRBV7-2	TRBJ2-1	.	CASSPPGLALNEQFF	TGTGCCAGCAGCCCGCCGGGACTAGCGCTCAATGAGCAGTTCTTC
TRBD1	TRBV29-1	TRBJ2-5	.	CSATGGTETQYF	TGCAGCGCGACAGGGGGCACAGAGACCCAGTACTTC
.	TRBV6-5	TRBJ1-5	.	CATQWAGGNQPQHF	TGTGCCACTCAGTGGGCAGGAGGAAATCAGCCCCAGCATTTT
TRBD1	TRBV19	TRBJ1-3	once	CASSLTLGRGTSGNTIYF	TGTGCCAGTAGTTTGACCCTCGGCAGGGGGACTTCTGGAAACACCATATATTTT
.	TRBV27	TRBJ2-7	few	CASSLVLGFGEQYF	TGTGCCAGCAGTTTAGTACTCGGGTTCGGCGAGCAGTACTTC
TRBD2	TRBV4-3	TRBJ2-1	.	CASSQELAGADEQFF	TGCGCCAGCAGCCAAGAGCTAGCGGGAGCCGATGAGCAGTTCTTC
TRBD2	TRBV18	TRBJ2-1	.	CASSPGLAGDEQFF	TGTGCCAGCTCACCGGGACTAGCGGGGGACGAGCAGTTCTTC
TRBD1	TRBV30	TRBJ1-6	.	CAWTSTGRNSPLHF	TGTGCCTGGACCTCGACAGGGAGAAATTCACCCCTCCACTTT
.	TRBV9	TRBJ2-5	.	CASSVGPPEETQYF	TGTGCCAGCAGCGTAGGCCCCCCAGAAGAGACCCAGTACTTC
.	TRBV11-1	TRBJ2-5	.	CASRSDSKETQYF	TGTGCCAGCAGGTCCGACTCTAAAGAGACCCAGTACTTC
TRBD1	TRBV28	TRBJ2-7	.	CASSSRQGRVEQYF	TGTGCCAGCAGTTCAAGACAGGGGCGAGTCGAGCAGTACTTC
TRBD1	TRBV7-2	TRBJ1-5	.	CASSLRQGENQPQHF	TGTGCCAGCAGCTTGAGACAGGGGGAGAATCAGCCCCAGCATTTT
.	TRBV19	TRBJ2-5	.	CASSFRYQETQYF	TGTGCCAGTAGTTTTCGGTACCAAGAGACCCAGTACTTC
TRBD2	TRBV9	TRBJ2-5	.	CASSVAPSLAGGPETQYF	TGTGCCAGCAGCGTAGCTCCCTCACTAGCGGGGGGGCCGGAGACCCAGTACTTC
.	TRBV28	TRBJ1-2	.	CASSLGGPNYGYTF	TGTGCCAGCAGTTTGGGGGGGCCTAACTATGGCTACACCTTC
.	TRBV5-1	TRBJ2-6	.	CASSLQGSTNVLTF	TGCGCCAGCAGCTTGCAGGGTAGCACCAACGTCCTGACTTTC
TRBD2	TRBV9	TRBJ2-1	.	CASSVATSSGRQNNEQFF	TGTGCCAGCAGCGTAGCTACTTCTAGCGGGAGGCAAAATAATGAGCAGTTCTTC
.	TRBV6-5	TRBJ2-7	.	CASAGDTYEQYF	TGTGCCAGCGCAGGGGATACCTACGAGCAGTACTTC
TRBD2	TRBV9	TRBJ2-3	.	CASSVAGGDSTDTQYF	TGTGCCAGCAGCGTAGCCGGGGGGGATAGCACAGATACGCAGTATTTT
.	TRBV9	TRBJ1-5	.	CASSAIHRATLVEHQPQHF	TGTGCCAGCAGCGCGATACACAGGGCAACCCTGGTGGAGCATCAGCCCCAGCATTTT
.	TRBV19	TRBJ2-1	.	CASSRQVLADEQFF	TGTGCCAGTAGTCGACAGGTGCTTGCGGATGAGCAGTTCTTC